The source of this T cell receptor (beta chain) is a study of beta chain features in type 1 diabetes. Points from the study as a whole: Among all four CD4+ subsets, Type 1 diabetes patients had TCRB CDR3s that were moderately but significantly shorter. Patients showed naive, central memory and Treg TCRB repertoires that appeared more similar than those of healthy donors. The study found fewer insertions and more deletions at VDJ junctions in type 1 diabetes patients.

V lost 8 bases and J 5 bases, leaving 15 bases between the germline ends. CDR3 length: 13 residues. Germline V gives CDR1 WSHSY, CDR2 SAAADI. Worth noting for this clone: What it binds is unknown.

The isolated RNA, all of it, was reverse transcribed, so expressed TCRB transcripts were what got sequenced. TCRdb keeps only in-frame clones here, not all; method: immunoSEQ multiplex PCR. The sample holds roughly 100,000 clones, around 30% seen once. All sorted populations exceeded 95% purity. The sample taken for sequencing was central memory CD4+ T cells from blood. The V gene is TRBV10-2, the J gene TRBJ1-2; the D is unclear. This receptor was taken from a woman younger than 30 with type 1 diabetes. CDR3 sequence reads: CASAENIGYGYTF. CDR3 sequence (DNA): TGCGCCAGCGCCGAAAATATCGGGTATGGCTACACCTTC.